What follows are 20 T cell receptor beta chains derived from one specimen sequenced in a study of shared clonotypes between healthy human individuals. Generated by immunoSEQ multiplex PCR, the TCRdb table keeps only in-frame clones and is missing some. The sample shows about 1,800,000 clones, approximately 94% of them seen only once. Naivety among CD8 cells was defined by CD45RO negativity and positive CCR7 selection, thereby excluding terminally differentiated effector memory CD45RA+ cells. Sequenced input: naive CD8+ T cells sorted from blood. These TCRs come from a young man in good health.

The chain links TRBV7-9 to TRBJ2-7; the match to TRBD1 covers 7 bases. Unmatched junction bases numbered 9, after V lost 5 bases and J lost 2 bases. Per the germline V gene, CDR1 is SEHNR and CDR2 is FQNEAQ (reference sequence). The length of the CDR3 is 15 residues. CDR3 sequence reads: CASSDRDSLAYEQYF. CDR3 DNA: TGTGCCAGCAGCGACCGGGACAGTCTTGCCTACGAGCAGTACTTC.

The rearrangement uses TRBV2 and TRBJ1-5, with no clear D. Germline CDR1 and CDR2: SNHLY and FYNNEI. Trimming stripped 6 bases from V and 3 bases from J, with 12 bases between. There are 14 residues in the CDR3. CDR3 sequence reads: CASRGGRFNQPQHF. CDR3 sequence (DNA): TGTGCCAGCAGGGGCGGCAGGTTCAATCAGCCCCAGCATTTT.

This clone was observed a single time. The chain is built from TRBV10-2 and TRBJ2-3; no definite D call. The V gene's germline CDR1 is WSHSY and CDR2 SAAADI. Trimming removed 7 bases from V and 0 bases from J, with 5 bases in between. The CDR3 covers 12 residues. CDR3: CASIGSTDTQYF. The CDR3 bases are TGCGCCAGCATAGGAAGCACAGATACGCAGTATTTT.

The chain links TRBV5-1 to TRBJ2-1; TRBD2 matches at 13 bases. This CDR3 region has 15 residues. J gave up 6 bases and V 4 bases, and 4 bases lay outside the gene matches. Per germline, CDR1 SGHRS and CDR2 YFSETQ. The CDR3 sequence is CASSPWTSGSNEQFF. Written as DNA, the CDR3 is TGCGCCAGCAGCCCATGGACTAGCGGGAGCAATGAGCAGTTCTTC.

This clone has a handful of counts. The V call is TRBV19, the J call TRBJ1-1; weak D call: TRBD1 (5 bases). V lost 10 bases and J 4 bases, leaving 19 bases between the germline ends. The germline V gene encodes CDR1 LNHDA and CDR2 SQIVND (reference sequence). The CDR3 loop spans 14 amino acids. The CDR3 DNA follows: TGTGCCACCGGGTGGACTATGGGGGGCACTGAAGCTTTCTTT. Translating gives CATGWTMGGTEAFF. The full variable domain, completed using reference TRBV19 and TRBJ1-1, is DGGITQSPKYLFRKEGQNVTLSCEQNLNHDAMYWYRQDPGQGLRLIYYSQIVNDFQKGDIAEGYSVSREKKESFPLTVTSAQKNPTAFYLCATGWTMGGTEAFFGQGTRLTVV.

The chain joins TRBV11-2 to TRBJ1-1; D ambiguous. Germline lookup yields CDR1 SGHAT and CDR2 FQNNGV. V was trimmed by 4 bases and J by 3 bases, leaving 15 bases between them. The length of the CDR3 is 15 residues. CDR3 loop: CASSYITARYTEAFF. The CDR3 bases are TGTGCCAGCAGCTATATTACGGCACGTTACACTGAAGCTTTCTTT.

This clone was detected a few times. The genes are TRBV21-1 and TRBJ2-2; whether TRBD1, the table's D call, matches the DNA was not checked. TRBV21-1 is a pseudogene segment. This CDR3 is built from 16 residues. The CDR3, as DNA: TGTGCCAGCAGCAAAGATTACAGGGCGAACACCGGGGAGCTGTTTTTT. Its translation: CASSKDYRANTGELFF.

The genes are TRBV6-6 and TRBJ2-1; D assignment may be TRBD1 or TRBD2 (5 bases each). Germline V CDR1 and CDR2: MNHNY, SVGAGI (reference sequence). This CDR3 spans 14 amino acids. V gave up 7 bases and J gave up 5 bases, with 15 bases separating them. For the CDR3, the DNA is TGTGCCAGCACCGTGGGAATGGGGGACAATGAGCAGTTCTTC. Residues: CASTVGMGDNEQFF.

This chain joins TRBV7-8 and TRBJ2-7; tentative D call: TRBD2 (6 bases). CDR3 length: 15 residues. Germline values: CDR1 SGHVS, CDR2 FQNEAQ. Deletions cut 2 bases from V and 4 bases from J, with 15 bases between. CDR3 sequence reads: CASSLLEGTSYEQYF. Here the CDR3 DNA reads TGTGCCAGCAGCTTATTGGAGGGGACTTCATACGAGCAGTACTTC.

The chain combines TRBV7-9 with TRBJ2-2; 7 nucleotides match TRBD1. This CDR3 comprises 14 residues. Trimming took 6 bases from V and 3 from J; bases not matched to a gene: 4. In germline, CDR1 is SEHNR, CDR2 FQNEAQ (reference sequence). The CDR3 reads CASRWDSYTGELFF. CDR3 sequence (DNA): TGTGCCAGCAGGTGGGACAGCTACACCGGGGAGCTGTTTTTT.

This clone has a single count. For the CDR3, the DNA is TGTGCCAGCAGCTTACAAGGGGACGAGCAGTACTTC. Translating it yields CASSLQGDEQYF. The rearrangement links TRBV7-2 to TRBJ2-7; D may be TRBD1 (5 bases). Germline CDR1 SGHTA, CDR2 FQGNSA. V was cut by 2 bases and J by 5 bases, with 7 bases left in between. This CDR3 is 12 amino acids long.

This clone has only one observation. The chain combines TRBV11-2 with TRBJ1-2; TRBD1 is a possible D gene (6 bases). From germline, CDR1 is SGHAT and CDR2 FQNNGV. CDR3 length equals 14 residues. Trimming left V 2 bases short and J 3 bases short, with 10 bases between. The CDR3 DNA is TGTGCCAGCAGCTTATCGGGGGCGCACTATGGCTACACCTTC. As protein: CASSLSGAHYGYTF.

V usage is TRBV5-6 and J usage is TRBJ2-2, with 7 bases matching TRBD2. V lost 4 bases, J lost 4 bases, and 7 bases stayed unmatched. CDR3 size: 15 residues. CDR1 is SGHDT, CDR2 YYEEEE, per germline. The CDR3 region has the DNA TGTGCCAGCAGCCCTGGGGTAGCGGGCACCGGGGAGCTGTTTTTT. Its protein is CASSPGVAGTGELFF.

The CDR3 here is CASSPPGHSGNTIYF. The CDR3 DNA sequence: TGTGCCAGCAGCCCCCCCGGGCACTCTGGAAACACCATATATTTT. The chain recombines TRBV11-3 with TRBJ1-3; D not resolved. Trimming removed 5 bases at V and 0 bases at J, with 11 bases between. The CDR3 length is 15 residues. The V gene's germline CDR1 is SGHNT and CDR2 YENEEA.

The V gene is TRBV28, the J gene TRBJ2-7, with TRBD2 matching 10 bases. V lost 6 bases, J lost 3 bases, and 14 bases stayed unmatched. Germline V gene sequence: CDR1 MDHEN, CDR2 SYDVKM. This CDR3 is 17 amino acids long. The CDR3 DNA is TGTGCCAGCAGGTTCACCCATCTAGCGGGGGTGTTCTACGAGCAGTACTTC. Its translation is CASRFTHLAGVFYEQYF. The full variable domain, with the rest looked up from reference TRBV28 and TRBJ2-7, is DVKVTQSSRYLVKRTGEKVFLECVQDMDHENMFWYRQDPGLGLRLIYFSYDVKMKEKGDIPEGYSVSREKKERFSLILESASTNQTSMYLCASRFTHLAGVFYEQYFGPGTRLTVT.

The rearrangement links TRBV29-1 to TRBJ2-7, with 9 bases identical to TRBD1. The CDR3 is 14 amino acids. Germline V CDR1 and CDR2: SQVTM, ANQGSEA. Trimming removed 6 bases from V and 1 base from J; junction bases left unmatched: 7. The chain's CDR3 is CSVNGDRASYEQYF. DNA for the CDR3: TGCAGCGTCAACGGGGACAGGGCTTCCTACGAGCAGTACTTC.

The gene calls are TRBV7-6 and TRBJ2-3; TRBD1 matches 7 bases. The CDR3 sequence is 15 residues long. The germline V gene encodes CDR1 SGHVS and CDR2 FNYEAQ. J gave up 2 bases and V 5 bases, and 7 bases lay outside the gene matches. The CDR3: CASSIWTGYTDTQYF. The CDR3 region has the DNA TGTGCCAGCAGCATCTGGACAGGATACACAGATACGCAGTATTTT.

The chain carries TRBV6-5 and TRBJ2-3, with D unclear. Germline loops: CDR1 MNHEY, CDR2 SVGAGI. The V end was cut by 0 bases, the J end by 1 base, with 8 bases between. The CDR3 is made up of 15 amino acids. The CDR3 loop is CASSYSNWGTDTQYF. Written as DNA, the CDR3 is TGTGCCAGCAGTTACTCGAACTGGGGCACAGATACGCAGTATTTT.

Of note for this clone: The sample has other DNA sequences that encode this CDR3 too. The chain is built from TRBV6-5 and TRBJ1-1; 7 bases agree with TRBD1. The V segment lost 6 bases and the J segment 4 bases; nucleotides outside the gene matches: 2. The CDR3 spans 12 residues. CDR1 is MNHEY, CDR2 SVGAGI, per germline. This chain's CDR3 is CASSHRGTEAFF. The CDR3 region has the DNA TGTGCCAGCAGCCACAGGGGCACTGAAGCTTTCTTT.

The chain combines TRBV6-1 with TRBJ2-5, with unresolved D. CDR3 size: 14 residues. Germline CDR1 and CDR2: MNHNS and SASEGT. Trimming removed 3 bases from V and 5 bases from J, with 13 bases in between. The CDR3 here is CASSDFDFGETQYF. For the CDR3, the DNA is TGTGCCAGCAGTGATTTCGACTTCGGGGAGACCCAGTACTTC.